This T cell receptor beta chain was identified during a study of shared clonotypes between healthy human individuals. Whole-study findings and limits: The study found lower generation probabilities in non-shared clonotypes than in those shared by all four donors.

At deep level, the assay was performed. Clones were read by immunoSEQ multiplex PCR, and TCRdb kept only the in-frame ones, dropping some. The data show over 800,000 clones, with around 93% seen just once and approximately 25% held by the top ten. As concerns this clone: Its cognate antigen is unknown.

CD8 cells classed as naive were CD45RO-negative and positively selected for CCR7, excluding terminally differentiated effector memory CD45RA+ cells. From germline, CDR1 is SGHDT and CDR2 YYEEEE. Trimming took 1 base from V and 7 from J; bases not matched to a gene: 10. This CDR3 has 17 residues. What was sequenced was naive CD8+ T cells sorted from blood. This sequence was found in a man younger than 40 in good health. This chain joins TRBV5-6 and TRBJ2-2, with 10 bases fitting TRBD2. CDR3 region: CASSLYLAGVGGGELFF. The CDR3 DNA reads TGTGCCAGCAGCTTGTACCTAGCGGGAGTAGGAGGCGGGGAGCTGTTTTTT.